This T cell receptor (beta chain) was found in a study of T cell changes during pregnancy in multiple sclerosis. Sequencing used immunoSEQ multiplex PCR; TCRdb keeps in-frame clones, though not all of them. The sample yields about 70,000 clones, 94% seen once. CDR1 and CDR2 (germline): PRHDT, FYEKMQ (reference sequence). The ends were cut back, 5 bases at V and 9 bases at J, with 20 bases in the middle. The CDR3 has 15 amino acids. This TCR was sampled from a female donor with multiple sclerosis, enrolled in a pregnancy study. The J gene is TRBJ2-4, the V gene TRBV13; D is perhaps TRBD1 (6 bases). Sequences were derived from peripheral blood, sampled in the third trimester of pregnancy. This chain's CDR3 is CASSTRQVPTRIQYF. CDR3 nucleotide sequence: TGTGCCAGCAGCACCCGACAGGTGCCAACCCGCATTCAGTACTTC.